The entry below gives a single T cell receptor (beta chain) sequence along with its context. The data stem from a study of control samples from healthy donors and cancer patients. This CDR3 is 17 amino acids long. With 3 bases clipped from V and 5 bases from J, the junction kept 5 bases outside the gene matches. Germline CDR1 reads SGHAT; CDR2 reads FQNNGV. Measured with immunoSEQ multiplex PCR; TCRdb has only the in-frame clones, and not every one. The profile shows some 64,000 clones, approximately 90% of them singletons. The chain links TRBV11-2 to TRBJ2-2, with 14 bases identical to TRBD2. The receptor's source is a woman aged 45 to 65 with colorectal cancer. Sample: PBMCs. CDR3 nucleotides: TGTGCCAGCAGCTTCCGACTAGCGGGGGGGCCGACCGGGGAGCTGTTTTTT. Protein sequence: CASSFRLAGGPTGELFF. The full variable domain, with the rest looked up from reference TRBV11-2 and TRBJ2-2, is EAGVAQSPRYKIIEKRQSVAFWCNPISGHATLYWYQQILGQGPKLLIQFQNNGVVDDSQLPKDRFSAERLKGVDSTLKIQPAKLEDSAVYLCASSFRLAGGPTGELFFGEGSRLTVL.